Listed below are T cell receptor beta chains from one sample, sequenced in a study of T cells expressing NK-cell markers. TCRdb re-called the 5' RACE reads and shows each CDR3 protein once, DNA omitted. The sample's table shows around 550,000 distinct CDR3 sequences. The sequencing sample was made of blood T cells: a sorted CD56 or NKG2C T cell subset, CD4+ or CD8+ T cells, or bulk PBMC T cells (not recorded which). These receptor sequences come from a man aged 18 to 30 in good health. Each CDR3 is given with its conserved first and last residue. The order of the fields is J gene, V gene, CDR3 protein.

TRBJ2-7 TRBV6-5 CASASRHEQYF
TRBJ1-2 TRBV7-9 CASSPPSYGYTF
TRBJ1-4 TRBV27 CASSHYSGQVGEKLFF
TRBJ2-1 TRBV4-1 CASSQEDEGVLSSYNEQFF
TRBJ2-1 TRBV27 CASSLLGLAGISSYNEQFF
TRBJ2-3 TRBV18 CASSPPSRIGQDTQYF
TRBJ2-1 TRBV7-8 CASSYRDRGPLKQFF
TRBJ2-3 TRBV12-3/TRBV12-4 CASSLRQGAADTQYF
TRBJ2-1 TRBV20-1 CSAPTSGRQNEQFF
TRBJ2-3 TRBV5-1 CASSLQGASTDTQYF
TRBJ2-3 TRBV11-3 CASSLGDPVRGTDTQYF
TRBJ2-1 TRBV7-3 CASSLTPAGLQFF
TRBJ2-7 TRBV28 CASGRPSYEQYF
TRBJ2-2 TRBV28 CASSQVGTGTTGELFF
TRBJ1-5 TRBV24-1 CATSDPQENQPQHF
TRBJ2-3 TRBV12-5 CASGFTADTQYF
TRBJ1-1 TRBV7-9 CASSLAGDPVPEAFF